This T cell receptor beta chain derives from a study of Graves' ophthalmopathy and Graves' hyperthyroidism. Whole-study results and caveats: Most expanded thyroid clonotypes above 0.001 frequency also appeared in blood. Its predictions of ophthalmopathy progression gave the model 60% to 71% sensitivity and about 72% specificity.

Amplification from RNA transcripts yielded the TCR beta CDR3 regions. In the first round, RT-PCR was carried out with HTBI primers, and a multiplex PCR formed the second round. One entry per CDR3 protein results from TCRdb running MiXCR on the multiplex PCR reads. In the table there are roughly 400,000 distinct CDR3 sequences, 15% to 20% of which are singletons. The CDR3 is 16 amino acids. The germline V gene has CDR1 MNHNS and CDR2 SASEGT. Losses at the gene ends were 6 bases for V and 3 bases for J; bases not matched to a gene: 11. To note about this clonotype: Antigen unknown.

The sequenced sample was peripheral blood. This TCR was sampled from a woman aged 18 to 35 with Graves' ophthalmopathy. The chain uses TRBV6-1 and TRBJ2-5, with 9 bases fitting TRBD1. CDR3 loop: CASSRIQGAMKETQYF. In DNA, the CDR3 is TGTGCCAGCAGCCGGATACAGGGGGCGATGAAAGAGACCCAGTACTTC.